This T cell receptor (beta chain) derives from a study of blood T cell repertoires in COVID-19. About the study: The United States, Italy and Spain were the sources of the acute and convalescent COVID-19 samples.

Libraries were prepared by immunoSEQ multiplex PCR; TCRdb keeps only in-frame clonotypes and omits some of them. The sample records 90,000 or so clones, approximately 70% being singletons. CDR3 size: 15 residues. Germline V gives CDR1 LNHDA, CDR2 SQIVND (reference sequence). Trimming at V came to 1 base and at J to 12 bases, leaving 9 bases not matched to a gene. The rearrangement uses TRBV19 and TRBJ1-6; 7 bases map to TRBD1. The source is a woman aged 55-70 years in a cohort sampled during active or convalescent COVID-19. Sample: peripheral blood. The CDR3 reads CASSIGGQLGEPLHF. The CDR3 DNA reads TGTGCCAGTAGTATAGGGGGACAGTTGGGCGAACCCCTCCACTTT.